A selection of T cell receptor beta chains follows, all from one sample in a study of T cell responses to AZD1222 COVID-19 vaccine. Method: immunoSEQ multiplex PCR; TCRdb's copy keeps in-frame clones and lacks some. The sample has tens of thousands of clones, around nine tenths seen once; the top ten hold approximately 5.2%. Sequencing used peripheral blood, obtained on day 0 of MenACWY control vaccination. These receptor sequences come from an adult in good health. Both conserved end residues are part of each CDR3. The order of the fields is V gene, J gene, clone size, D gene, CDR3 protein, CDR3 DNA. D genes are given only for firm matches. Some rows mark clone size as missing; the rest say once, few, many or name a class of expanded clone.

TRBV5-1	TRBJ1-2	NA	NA	CASSLGDDGYTF	TGCGCCAGCAGCTTGGGGGATGATGGCTACACCTTC
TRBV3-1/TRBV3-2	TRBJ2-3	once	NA	CASSHGGSFNTFTDTQYF	TGTGCCAGCAGCCACGGGGGTAGTTTCAACACATTCACAGATACGCAGTATTTT
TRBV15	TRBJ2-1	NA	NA	CATSLDTGPYNEQFF	TGTGCCACCAGCCTGGATACAGGCCCTTACAATGAGCAGTTCTTC
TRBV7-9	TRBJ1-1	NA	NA	CASSPVLVAHTEAFF	TGTGCCAGCAGCCCCGTCCTCGTTGCGCACACTGAAGCTTTCTTT
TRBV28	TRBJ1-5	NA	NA	CASSLPALQQISNQPQHF	TGTGCCAGCAGTTTACCGGCCCTCCAACAGATTAGCAATCAGCCCCAGCATTTT
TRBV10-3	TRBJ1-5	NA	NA	CAISVDSNQPQHF	TGTGCCATCAGTGTAGATAGCAATCAGCCCCAGCATTTT
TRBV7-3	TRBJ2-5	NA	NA	CASSLIEGETQYF	TGTGCCAGCAGCTTAATAGAGGGGGAGACCCAGTACTTC
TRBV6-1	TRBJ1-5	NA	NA	CASSETEPQPQHF	TGTGCCAGCAGTGAAACAGAACCTCAGCCCCAGCATTTT
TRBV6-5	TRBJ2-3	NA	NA	CASAWGARTDTQYF	TGTGCCAGCGCGTGGGGGGCTAGGACAGATACGCAGTATTTT
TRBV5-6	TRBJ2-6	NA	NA	CASSPRGGRAPTANVLTF	TGTGCCAGCAGCCCCAGGGGAGGCCGTGCCCCTACGGCCAACGTCCTGACTTTC
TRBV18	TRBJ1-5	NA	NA	CASSPGPDNQPQHF	TGTGCCAGCTCACCGGGACCGGACAATCAGCCTCAGCATTTT
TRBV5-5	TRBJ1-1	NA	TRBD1	CASSSSGGYTEAFF	TGTGCCAGCAGCTCCTCAGGGGGGTACACTGAAGCTTTCTTT
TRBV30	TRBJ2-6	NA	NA	CAWRTHPNSGANVLTF	TGTGCCTGGAGAACGCACCCGAACTCTGGGGCCAACGTCCTGACTTTC
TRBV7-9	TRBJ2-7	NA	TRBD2	CASSPKAGGSYYEQYF	TGTGCCAGCAGCCCTAAGGCGGGGGGCTCTTACTACGAGCAGTACTTC
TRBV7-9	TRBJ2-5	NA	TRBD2	CASSLVTSGYQETQYF	TGTGCCAGCAGCTTAGTCACTAGCGGGTACCAAGAGACCCAGTACTTC
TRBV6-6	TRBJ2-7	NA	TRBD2	CASRGGGAYEQYF	TGTGCCAGCCGTGGCGGGGGGGCCTACGAGCAGTACTTC
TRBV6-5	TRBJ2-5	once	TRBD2	CASSLLAGRETQYF	TGTGCCAGCAGCCTCCTAGCGGGGAGGGAGACCCAGTACTTC
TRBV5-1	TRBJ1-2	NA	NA	CASSLDGDYGYTF	TGCGCCAGCAGCTTGGACGGAGACTATGGCTACACCTTC
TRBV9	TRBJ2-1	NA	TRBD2	CASSVVGGIYNEQFF	TGTGCCAGCAGCGTAGTCGGGGGGATATACAATGAGCAGTTCTTC
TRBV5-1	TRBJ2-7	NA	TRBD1	CASSPGDRGYEQYF	TGCGCCAGCAGCCCCGGGGACAGGGGTTACGAGCAGTACTTC
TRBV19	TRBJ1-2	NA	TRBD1	CASTRARTGRGYTF	TGTGCCAGTACCCGAGCGAGGACAGGGAGGGGCTACACCTTC
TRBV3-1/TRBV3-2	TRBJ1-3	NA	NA	CASRPGDANGNTIYF	TGTGCCAGCAGACCAGGGGATGCTAATGGAAACACCATATATTTT
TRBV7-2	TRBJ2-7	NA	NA	CASTPGQTFYEQYF	TGTGCCAGCACCCCAGGACAGACCTTCTACGAGCAGTACTTC
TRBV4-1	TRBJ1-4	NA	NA	CASSQEQDTNEKLFF	TGCGCCAGCAGCCAAGAACAAGATACTAATGAAAAACTGTTTTTT
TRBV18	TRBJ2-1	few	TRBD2	CASSRAGGLDEQFF	TGTGCCAGCTCACGAGCGGGAGGGCTCGATGAGCAGTTCTTC
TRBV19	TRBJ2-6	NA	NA	CASSPTGSDSGANVLTF	TGTGCCAGTAGTCCGACAGGCTCGGACTCTGGGGCCAACGTCCTGACTTTC
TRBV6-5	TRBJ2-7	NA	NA	CASVGRALPYEQYF	TGTGCCAGCGTAGGCAGGGCCCTACCCTACGAGCAGTACTTC
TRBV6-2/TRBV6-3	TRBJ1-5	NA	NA	CASSYSRNNQPQHF	TGTGCCAGCAGTTACAGTCGCAATAATCAGCCCCAGCATTTT
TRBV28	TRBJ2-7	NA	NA	CASQELYEQYF	TGTGCCAGCCAAGAACTCTACGAGCAGTACTTC
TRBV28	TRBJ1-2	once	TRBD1	CASSPGDSTNYGYTF	TGTGCCAGCAGCCCAGGGGACAGCACTAACTATGGCTACACCTTC
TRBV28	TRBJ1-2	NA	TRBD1	CASSFLTGTAVGYTF	TGTGCCAGCAGTTTCCTAACCGGGACAGCGGTTGGCTACACCTTC
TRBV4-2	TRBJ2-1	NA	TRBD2	CASSQDPGGDTYNEQFF	TGTGCCAGCAGCCAAGATCCGGGGGGGGACACCTACAATGAGCAGTTCTTC
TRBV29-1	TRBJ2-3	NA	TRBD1	CSVPTGGADTQYF	TGCAGCGTCCCCACAGGGGGTGCGGATACGCAGTATTTT
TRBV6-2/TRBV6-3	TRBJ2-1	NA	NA	CASSPTYNEQFF	TGTGCCAGCAGCCCAACCTACAATGAGCAGTTCTTC
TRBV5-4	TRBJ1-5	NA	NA	CASSLGGTDQPQHF	TGTGCCAGCAGCTTGGGAGGGACTGATCAGCCCCAGCATTTT
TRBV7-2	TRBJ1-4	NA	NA	CASSLWRGKPNEKLFF	TGTGCCAGCAGCTTGTGGCGGGGGAAGCCTAATGAAAAACTGTTTTTT
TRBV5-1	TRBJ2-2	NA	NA	CASSLRGANPGELFF	TGCGCCAGCAGCTTGAGAGGGGCCAACCCCGGGGAGCTGTTTTTT
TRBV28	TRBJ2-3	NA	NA	CASGTYYGENTDTQYF	TGTGCCAGCGGTACTTATTACGGAGAGAACACAGATACGCAGTATTTT
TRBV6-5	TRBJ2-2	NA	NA	CASSYGTDLGELFF	TGTGCCAGCAGTTACGGCACAGATCTCGGGGAGCTGTTTTTT
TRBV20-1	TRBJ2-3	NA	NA	CSASSPPGGGRGDTQYF	TGCAGTGCTAGTTCACCACCCGGCGGGGGCCGGGGGGATACGCAGTATTTT